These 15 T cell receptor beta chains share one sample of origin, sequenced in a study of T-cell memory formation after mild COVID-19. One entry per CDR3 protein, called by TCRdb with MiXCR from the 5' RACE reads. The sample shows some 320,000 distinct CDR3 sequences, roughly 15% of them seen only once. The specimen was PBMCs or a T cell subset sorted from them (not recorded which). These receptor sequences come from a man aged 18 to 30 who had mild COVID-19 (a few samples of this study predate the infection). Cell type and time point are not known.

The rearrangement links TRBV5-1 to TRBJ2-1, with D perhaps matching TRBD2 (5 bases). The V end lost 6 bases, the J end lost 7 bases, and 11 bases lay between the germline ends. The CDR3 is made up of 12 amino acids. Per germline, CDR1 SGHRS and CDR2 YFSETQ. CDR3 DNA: TGCGCCAGCACCGCCACGGGAAATGAGCAGTTCTTC. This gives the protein CASTATGNEQFF.

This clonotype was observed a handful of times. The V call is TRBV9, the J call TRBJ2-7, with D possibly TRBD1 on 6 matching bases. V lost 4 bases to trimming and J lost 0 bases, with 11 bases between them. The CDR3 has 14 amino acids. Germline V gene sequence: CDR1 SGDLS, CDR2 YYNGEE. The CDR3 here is CASSPQTGSYEQYF. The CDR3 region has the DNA TGTGCCAGCAGCCCCCAGACAGGCTCCTACGAGCAGTACTTC. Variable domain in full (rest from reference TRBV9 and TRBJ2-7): DSGVTQTPKHLITATGQRVTLRCSPRSGDLSVYWYQQSLDQGLQFLIQYYNGEERAKGNILERFSAQQFPDLHSELNLSSLELGDSALYFCASSPQTGSYEQYFGPGTRLTVT.

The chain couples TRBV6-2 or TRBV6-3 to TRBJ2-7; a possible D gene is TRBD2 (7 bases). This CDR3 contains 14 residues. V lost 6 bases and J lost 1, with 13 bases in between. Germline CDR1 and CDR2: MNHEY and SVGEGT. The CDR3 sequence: CASRQGGVSYEQYV. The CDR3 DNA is TGTGCCAGCAGACAAGGGGGGGTATCCTACGAGCAGTACGTC.

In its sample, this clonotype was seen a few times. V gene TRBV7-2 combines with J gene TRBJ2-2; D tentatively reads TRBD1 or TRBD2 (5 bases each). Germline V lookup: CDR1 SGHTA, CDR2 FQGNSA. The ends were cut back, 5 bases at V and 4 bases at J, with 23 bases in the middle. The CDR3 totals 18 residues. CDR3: CASSPAPRASGGTGELFF. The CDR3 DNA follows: TGTGCCAGCAGCCCCGCGCCGAGGGCCTCTGGGGGCACCGGGGAGCTGTTTTTT.

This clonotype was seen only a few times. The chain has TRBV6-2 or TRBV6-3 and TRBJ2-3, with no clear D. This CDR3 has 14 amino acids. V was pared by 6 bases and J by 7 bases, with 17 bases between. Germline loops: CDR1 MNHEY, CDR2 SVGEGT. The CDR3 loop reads CASSAPRLGNTQYF. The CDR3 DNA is TGTGCCAGCAGCGCCCCCCGGTTGGGGAATACGCAGTATTTT.

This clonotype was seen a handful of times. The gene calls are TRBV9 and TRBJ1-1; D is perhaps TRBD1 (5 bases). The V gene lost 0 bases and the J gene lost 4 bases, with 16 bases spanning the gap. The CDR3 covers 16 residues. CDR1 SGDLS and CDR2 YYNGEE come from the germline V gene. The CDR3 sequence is CASSVGAGSWGTEAFF. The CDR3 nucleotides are TGTGCCAGCAGCGTAGGGGCAGGGAGTTGGGGCACTGAAGCTTTCTTT.

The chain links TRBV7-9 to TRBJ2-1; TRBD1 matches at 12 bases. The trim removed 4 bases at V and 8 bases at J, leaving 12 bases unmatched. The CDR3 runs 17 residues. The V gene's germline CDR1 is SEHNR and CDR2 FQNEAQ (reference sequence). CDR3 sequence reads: CASSSPAPGQGAYEQFF. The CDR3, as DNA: TGTGCCAGCAGCTCTCCAGCGCCGGGACAGGGGGCCTATGAGCAGTTCTTC.

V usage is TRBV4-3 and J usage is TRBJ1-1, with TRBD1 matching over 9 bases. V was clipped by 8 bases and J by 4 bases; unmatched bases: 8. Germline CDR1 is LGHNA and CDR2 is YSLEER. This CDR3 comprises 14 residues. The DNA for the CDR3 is TGCGCCAGCGGGATGACAGGGGGAAGCACTGAAGCTTTCTTT. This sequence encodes CASGMTGGSTEAFF.

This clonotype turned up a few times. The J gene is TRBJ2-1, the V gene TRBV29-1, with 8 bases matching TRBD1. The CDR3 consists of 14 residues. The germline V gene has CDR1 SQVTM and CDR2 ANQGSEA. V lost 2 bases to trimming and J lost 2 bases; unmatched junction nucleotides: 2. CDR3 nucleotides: TGCAGCGTTGAACCACAGGGGGCCTACAATGAGCAGTTCTTC. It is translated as CSVEPQGAYNEQFF.

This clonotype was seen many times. CDR3 protein: CAISGREGSPDTQYF. CDR3 nucleotides: TGTGCCATCAGTGGCCGGGAGGGAAGCCCAGATACGCAGTATTTT. The gene calls are TRBV10-3 and TRBJ2-3, with TRBD2 matching over 8 bases. V was pared by 4 bases and J by 4 bases, with 7 bases of the junction left unmatched. This CDR3 is built from 15 residues. Germline CDR1 and CDR2: ENHRY and SYGVKD.

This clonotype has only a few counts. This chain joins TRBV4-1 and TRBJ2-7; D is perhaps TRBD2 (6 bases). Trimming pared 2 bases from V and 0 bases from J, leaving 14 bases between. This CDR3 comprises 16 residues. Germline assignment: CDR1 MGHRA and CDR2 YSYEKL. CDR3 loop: CASSQTGLPSSYEQYF. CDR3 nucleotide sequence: TGCGCCAGCAGCCAAACGGGACTGCCTAGCTCCTACGAGCAGTACTTC.

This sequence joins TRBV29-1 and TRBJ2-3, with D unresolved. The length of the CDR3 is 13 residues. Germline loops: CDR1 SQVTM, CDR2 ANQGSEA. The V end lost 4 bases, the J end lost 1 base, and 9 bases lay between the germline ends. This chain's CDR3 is CSVGGGRTDTQYF. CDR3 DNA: TGCAGCGTTGGGGGTGGGCGCACAGATACGCAGTATTTT.

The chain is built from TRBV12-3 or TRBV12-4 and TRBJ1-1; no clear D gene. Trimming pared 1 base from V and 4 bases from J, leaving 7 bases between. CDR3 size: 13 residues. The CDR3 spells CASSLERVTEAFF. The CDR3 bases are TGTGCCAGCAGTTTAGAGAGGGTCACTGAAGCTTTCTTT.

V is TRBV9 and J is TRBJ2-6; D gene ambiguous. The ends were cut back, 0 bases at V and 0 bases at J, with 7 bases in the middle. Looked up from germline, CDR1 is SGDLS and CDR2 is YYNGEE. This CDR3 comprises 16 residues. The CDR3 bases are TGTGCCAGCAGCGTAGCTCCAAACTCTGGGGCCAACGTCCTGACTTTC. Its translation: CASSVAPNSGANVLTF.

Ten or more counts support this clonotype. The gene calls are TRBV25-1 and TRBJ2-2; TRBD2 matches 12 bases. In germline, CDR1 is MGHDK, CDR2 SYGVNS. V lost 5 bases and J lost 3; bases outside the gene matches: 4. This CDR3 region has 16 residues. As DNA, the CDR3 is TGTGCCAGCAGTAGGACTAGCGGGGCGCACACCGGGGAGCTGTTTTTT. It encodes CASSRTSGAHTGELFF. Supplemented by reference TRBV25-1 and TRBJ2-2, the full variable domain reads EADIYQTPRYLVIGTGKKITLECSQTMGHDKMYWYQQDPGMELHLIHYSYGVNSTEKGDLSSESTVSRIRTEHFPLTLESARPSHTSQYLCASSRTSGAHTGELFFGEGSRLTVL.